The 17 T cell receptor beta chains given below trace back to one sample, sequenced in a study of T cell repertoires in cytomegalovirus infection. Antigens of these TCRs are unknown. TCRdb re-called the reads with MiXCR, one entry per CDR3 protein. The sample lists approximately 300,000 distinct CDR3 sequences, roughly 29% seen once, with about 20% in the top ten. The specimen comprised cultured PBMCs, sampled from culture after CMV antigen stimulation. These TCRs come from a human donor in good health (CMV status not recorded). Some clones in this sample may be carry-over from other donors' samples.

J is TRBJ1-2 and V is TRBV6-5; tentative D call: TRBD1 (6 bases). This CDR3 comprises 14 residues. Germline CDR1 is MNHEY and CDR2 is SVGAGI. V was trimmed by 0 bases and J by 4 bases, leaving 9 bases between them. CDR3 region: CASSYSEGVYGYTF. CDR3 DNA sequence: TGTGCCAGCAGTTACTCGGAGGGGGTCTATGGCTACACCTTC.

At least ten counts were recorded for this clonotype. This chain links TRBV7-9 with TRBJ2-1; D could derive from TRBD1 or TRBD2 (6 bases each). This CDR3 has 15 amino acids. CDR1 and CDR2 from the germline V gene are SEHNR and FQNEAQ (reference sequence). V was clipped by 2 bases and J by 4 bases, with 12 bases between them. The CDR3: CASSLRGDPYNEQFF. The DNA of the CDR3 is TGTGCCAGCAGCTTAAGGGGGGACCCTTACAATGAGCAGTTCTTC.

The chain joins TRBV12-3 or TRBV12-4 to TRBJ2-3; D unresolved. The CDR3 contains 15 residues. The V gene lost 6 bases and the J gene lost 6 bases, with 19 bases spanning the gap. The CDR3, as DNA: TGTGCCAGCAGGCTAGACCTAACCCCCACGGATACGCAGTATTTT. Translated: CASRLDLTPTDTQYF.

This clonotype was recorded many times. The chain carries TRBV7-6 and TRBJ2-3; D could derive from TRBD1 or TRBD2 (5 bases each). The CDR3 extends over 16 amino acids. V was shortened by 0 bases and J by 6 bases, with 16 bases between the two germline ends. The germline V gene has CDR1 SGHVS and CDR2 FNYEAQ. The CDR3 loop reads CASSLAGPISGDTQYF. As DNA, the CDR3 is TGTGCCAGCAGCTTAGCGGGACCTATATCCGGGGATACGCAGTATTTT.

This clonotype was counted at least ten times. The rearrangement joins TRBV6-2 or TRBV6-3 to TRBJ1-5; unclear D gene. Trimming removed 2 bases at V and 2 bases at J, with 10 bases between. Germline V gene data show CDR1 as MNHEY and CDR2 as SVGEGT. The CDR3 covers 15 residues. The CDR3 DNA reads as TGTGCCAGCAGTTACGGCAGAATAGGCAATCAGCCCCAGCATTTT. The encoded protein is CASSYGRIGNQPQHF.

This sequence joins TRBV7-6 and TRBJ1-1; D is unclear. CDR3 length: 13 amino acids. Germline CDR1 SGHVS, CDR2 FNYEAQ. Between the trimmed V and J ends, which lost 8 bases and 1 base, there was a span of 11 bases. The CDR3 region is CASHPPGNTEAFF. CDR3 sequence (DNA): TGTGCCAGCCATCCCCCGGGGAACACTGAAGCTTTCTTT.

This clonotype was observed a handful of times. The CDR3 loop reads CASGVLAGGPLRGELFF. The CDR3 nucleotides read TGTGCTAGTGGAGTGCTAGCGGGAGGGCCACTGCGCGGGGAGCTGTTTTTT. V gene TRBV12-5 combines with J gene TRBJ2-2, with 12 positions matching TRBD2. The CDR3 runs 17 residues. With V trimmed by 6 bases and J by 7 bases, 12 bases remained unmatched. Looked up from germline, CDR1 is LGHNT and CDR2 is FRNRAP.

This clonotype appeared a few times. This sequence joins TRBV11-2 and TRBJ1-2; no firm D call. The V and J ends lost 1 base and 3 bases respectively, with 9 bases between them. This CDR3 is 14 amino acids long. Germline-derived CDR1 and CDR2 are SGHAT and FQNNGV. The chain's CDR3 is CASSLGPTHYGYTF. DNA for the CDR3: TGTGCCAGCAGCTTAGGGCCGACCCACTATGGCTACACCTTC.

This rearrangement joins TRBV27 to TRBJ1-5, with 8 bases matching TRBD1. Trimming took 5 bases from V and 2 from J; bases not matched to a gene: 11. CDR3 length: 17 residues. Germline V gene data show CDR1 as MNHEY and CDR2 as SMNVEV (reference sequence). This CDR3 reads CASSPSTGEDGNQPQHF. The CDR3, as DNA: TGTGCCAGCAGTCCCTCGACAGGGGAGGACGGCAATCAGCCCCAGCATTTT.

This clonotype was found many times. The chain links TRBV7-3 to TRBJ2-3; TRBD2 matches at 10 bases. The germline gives CDR1 SGHTA, CDR2 FQGTGA. The CDR3 contains 16 residues. The V segment lost 4 bases and the J segment 0 bases; nucleotides outside the gene matches: 4. In nucleotides, the CDR3 is TGTGCCAGCAGCTCCTTAGCGGGGGGTAGCACAGATACGCAGTATTTT. Protein sequence: CASSSLAGGSTDTQYF.

V usage is TRBV20-1 and J usage is TRBJ2-1, with 12 positions matching TRBD2. The CDR3 runs to 18 residues. V lost 3 bases, J lost 2 bases, and 11 bases stayed unmatched. The germline V gene has CDR1 DFQATT and CDR2 SNEGSKA (reference sequence). The CDR3 nucleotides read TGCAGTGCTAGCACCCTAGCGGGGGGGCCCTCGGCCTACAATGAGCAGTTCTTC. Residues: CSASTLAGGPSAYNEQFF.

CDR3 nucleotides: TGCAGTGCTAGACGGGGGAGCAATCAGCCCCAGCATTTT. Amino acids: CSARRGSNQPQHF. This chain links TRBV20-1 with TRBJ1-5; D perhaps matches TRBD1 (5 bases). V lost 2 bases and J lost 1, with 6 bases in between. Germline V gives CDR1 DFQATT, CDR2 SNEGSKA (reference sequence). This CDR3 contains 13 residues.

The chain recombines TRBV7-9 with TRBJ1-6, with TRBD1 matching over 7 bases. With 5 bases clipped from V and 14 bases from J, the junction kept 9 bases outside the gene matches. The CDR3 covers 13 residues. Germline V gene lookup returns CDR1 SEHNR and CDR2 FQNEAQ (reference sequence). The CDR3 loop reads CASSPRTGYALHF. CDR3 nucleotide sequence: TGTGCCAGCAGCCCCCGGACAGGTTACGCCCTCCACTTT. The full variable domain, its missing parts supplied by reference TRBV7-9 and TRBJ1-6, is DTGVSQNPRHKITKRGQNVTFRCDPISEHNRLYWYRQTLGQGPEFLTYFQNEAQLEKSRLLSDRFSAERPKGSFSTLEIQRTEQGDSAMYLCASSPRTGYALHFGNGTRLTVT.

A few counts support this clonotype. This chain links TRBV7-8 with TRBJ1-4; no clear D gene. Germline V lookup: CDR1 SGHVS, CDR2 FQNEAQ. The CDR3 totals 19 residues. Trimming left V 1 base short and J 0 bases short, with 18 bases between. CDR3 in amino acids: CASSLGRRIRYATNEKLFF. In DNA, the CDR3 is TGTGCCAGCAGCTTAGGACGCCGTATACGCTATGCAACTAATGAAAAACTGTTTTTT. The entire variable domain, with the rest obtained from reference TRBV7-8 and TRBJ1-4, is as follows: GAGVSQSPRYKVAKRGQDVALRCDPISGHVSLFWYQQALGQGPEFLTYFQNEAQLDKSGLPSDRFFAERPEGSVSTLKIQRTQQEDSAVYLCASSLGRRIRYATNEKLFFGSGTQLSVL.

This clonotype was recorded at least ten times. The chain couples TRBV7-2 to TRBJ2-2; the D gene is possibly TRBD2 (5 bases). CDR1 is SGHTA and CDR2 is FQGNSA in the germline V gene. The CDR3 extends over 16 amino acids. Trimming removed 5 bases at V and 5 bases at J, with 18 bases between. CDR3 region: CASSPRGRETTGELFF. The CDR3 region has the DNA TGTGCCAGCAGCCCCCGAGGTCGGGAAACGACCGGGGAGCTGTTTTTT.

The CDR3: CASSARQGGSYNSPLHF. CDR3 in DNA: TGTGCCAGCAGTGCCCGACAGGGTGGCTCCTATAATTCACCCCTCCACTTT. V and J are TRBV6-6 and TRBJ1-6; the match to TRBD1 covers 7 bases. V was pared by 5 bases and J by 0 bases, with 7 bases of the junction left unmatched. The CDR3 runs 17 residues. The germline gives CDR1 MNHNY, CDR2 SVGAGI (reference sequence).

The chain has TRBV6-2 or TRBV6-3 and TRBJ2-5, with D tentatively TRBD1 (6 bases). The CDR3 runs 15 residues. With 6 bases removed from V and 2 bases from J, the gap between germline ends came to 16 bases. Germline V lookup: CDR1 MNHEY, CDR2 SVGEGT. The CDR3 here is CASSLSDRLQETQYF. The DNA for the CDR3 is TGTGCCAGCAGCCTCTCGGACAGACTTCAAGAGACCCAGTACTTC.